This entry lists 15 T cell receptor beta chains sequenced from one sample in a study of blood T cell repertoires in COVID-19 (dated by TCRdb to the early 2020s). Library construction relied on the immunoSEQ multiplex PCR assay. The clones in this table, taken by TCRdb from immuneACCESS, are in-frame only. Not every clone is retained; where verified, under half of the shortfall comes from an unresolved V gene, and the cause of the rest is unknown. Across this sample there are 100,000 to 150,000 clones, with 85% seen only once. The ten top clones hold about a quarter of the sample. Sequencing was carried out using peripheral blood. The receptor source for this set is a woman older than 75 with acute or convalescent COVID-19.

This chain links TRBV24-1 with TRBJ1-2; 10 bases agree with TRBD1. V dropped 12 bases and J dropped 8; count of bases not matched to a gene: 14. The CDR3 spans 14 residues. Germline V gene lookup returns CDR1 KGHDR and CDR2 SFDVKD. CDR3 sequence reads: CASQDRQGAGGYTF. CDR3 coding DNA: TGTGCCTCACAGGATCGACAGGGGGCAGGAGGCTACACCTTC.

The chain employs TRBV7-9 and TRBJ1-5; D may be TRBD1 (6 bases). Germline V gene data show CDR1 as SEHNR and CDR2 as FQNEAQ (reference sequence). The CDR3 length is 15 residues. V was pared by 2 bases and J by 6 bases, with 14 bases between. The CDR3 nucleotides are TGTGCCAGCAGCTTATCTGGGGGGGCCAGTCAGCCCCAGCATTTT. Translated: CASSLSGGASQPQHF.

This clone occurred a few times. The rearrangement joins TRBV19 to TRBJ1-2; 12 nucleotides agree with TRBD1. Germline CDR1 and CDR2: LNHDA and SQIVND (reference sequence). V lost 4 bases and J lost 7; bases outside the gene matches: 4. The CDR3 has 14 residues. CDR3 region: CASSRGQGAGGYTF. The DNA of the CDR3 is TGTGCCAGTAGTAGGGGACAGGGGGCCGGTGGCTACACCTTC.

The chain recombines TRBV5-6 with TRBJ1-1; maybe TRBD1 (5 bases). Germline V gives CDR1 SGHDT, CDR2 YYEEEE. V lost 0 bases, J lost 7 bases, and 13 bases lay in between. CDR3 length equals 14 residues. The CDR3, as DNA: TGTGCCAGCAGCTTGGTAGGGGCGGGAAATGAAGCTTTCTTT. Its protein product is CASSLVGAGNEAFF.

V usage is TRBV7-8 and J usage is TRBJ1-1; 9 bases map to TRBD1. The CDR3 is 14 residues long. Germline CDR1 is SGHVS and CDR2 is FQNEAQ. J lost 5 bases, V lost 5 bases, and 6 bases had no gene match. CDR3 amino acids: CASSTQTGGTEAFF. The CDR3 DNA is TGTGCCAGCAGCACCCAGACAGGGGGGACTGAAGCTTTCTTT.

The chain combines TRBV7-3 with TRBJ2-1; no reliable D call. The germline V gene encodes CDR1 SGHTA and CDR2 FQGTGA. V gave up 5 bases and J gave up 7 bases, with 12 bases separating them. The CDR3 length is 13 residues. CDR3: CASSVSWSNEQFF. CDR3 nucleotide sequence: TGTGCCAGCAGCGTCTCTTGGAGTAATGAGCAGTTCTTC.

The V and J genes are TRBV27 and TRBJ1-5; TRBD1 agrees at 7 bases. This CDR3 has 13 amino acids. Trimming took 5 bases from V and 8 from J; bases not matched to a gene: 6. Germline values: CDR1 MNHEY, CDR2 SMNVEV (reference sequence). The DNA of the CDR3 is TGTGCCAGCAGTATACTAACAGGGGAGCCCCAGCATTTT. It codes for CASSILTGEPQHF.

The V and J genes are TRBV6-1 and TRBJ2-7, with 8 bases fitting TRBD1. CDR1 and CDR2 from the germline V gene are MNHNS and SASEGT. With 3 bases clipped from V and 4 bases from J, the junction kept 8 bases outside the gene matches. This CDR3 has 15 amino acids. The DNA for the CDR3 is TGTGCCAGCAGTGAGGGCAGGGGGCTCCTTTACGAGCAGTACGTC. Amino acids: CASSEGRGLLYEQYV.

This clone came up once. The chain joins TRBV24-1 to TRBJ2-1; 12 nucleotides agree with TRBD2. The junction had 6 bases not matched to a gene; V was cut back by 4 bases and J by 6 bases. The CDR3 length is 16 residues. Germline-derived CDR1 and CDR2 are KGHDR and SFDVKD. The CDR3 DNA follows: TGTGCCACCAGTGAGGCTAGCGGGGGGGCCGTCAATGAGCAGTTCTTC. It is translated as CATSEASGGAVNEQFF.

CDR3 sequence (DNA): TGCAGCGTTATAGGGGAAGCAGAGACCCAGTACTTC. This sequence encodes CSVIGEAETQYF. This chain uses TRBV29-1 with TRBJ2-5, with a tentative D call TRBD1 (5 bases). Trimming took 5 bases from V and 4 from J, leaving 11 bases between them. The germline CDR1 and CDR2 sequences are SQVTM and ANQGSEA. The CDR3 is 12 residues long.

This clone was detected once. The gene calls are TRBV7-2 and TRBJ2-3, with D tentatively TRBD1 (6 bases). The V gene lost 1 base and the J gene lost 2 bases, with 10 bases spanning the gap. The CDR3 consists of 15 residues. Per germline, CDR1 SGHTA and CDR2 FQGNSA. CDR3 sequence reads: CASSLGGQSTDTQYF. CDR3 coding DNA: TGTGCCAGCAGCTTAGGGGGGCAGTCCACAGATACGCAGTATTTT.

J is TRBJ2-7 and V is TRBV7-9; 9 bases align to TRBD1. The V and J ends lost 4 bases and 0 bases, in that order; junction bases with no gene match: 7. CDR3 length: 16 amino acids. Germline V gene data show CDR1 as SEHNR and CDR2 as FQNEAQ (reference sequence). CDR3 DNA: TGTGCCAGCAGCTCCTGGACAGGGGTAAGCTCCTACGAGCAGTACTTC. It codes for CASSSWTGVSSYEQYF.

The chain combines TRBV2 with TRBJ1-5, with a tentative D call TRBD1 (6 bases). Trimming left V 6 bases short and J 1 base short, with 16 bases between. The CDR3 has 16 amino acids. CDR1 SNHLY and CDR2 FYNNEI come from the germline V gene. CDR3 protein: CASRATGKGSNQPQHF. DNA for the CDR3: TGTGCCAGCAGAGCAACAGGGAAGGGAAGCAATCAGCCCCAGCATTTT. The full variable domain, rest sourced from reference TRBV2 and TRBJ1-5, is EPEVTQTPSHQVTQMGQEVILRCVPISNHLYFYWYRQILGQKVEFLVSFYNNEISEKSEIFDDQFSVERPDGSNFTLKIRSTKLEDSAMYFCASRATGKGSNQPQHFGDGTRLSIL.

This clone was detected once. For the CDR3, the DNA is TGTGCCACCTCTGGGCAGCTCCAAGAGACCCAGTACTTC. Protein product: CATSGQLQETQYF. The rearrangement joins TRBV12-3 or TRBV12-4 to TRBJ2-5, with D uncertain. Trimming shortened V by 10 bases and J by 1 base, and 13 bases separated the two germline ends. The CDR3 is 13 residues long.

The chain couples TRBV9 to TRBJ1-2; weak D call: TRBD1 (5 bases). Germline V lookup: CDR1 SGDLS, CDR2 YYNGEE. The CDR3 covers 13 residues. Trimming removed 6 bases from V and 8 bases from J, with 17 bases in between. CDR3 residues: CASKSGTAPGYTF. The DNA for the CDR3 is TGTGCCAGCAAATCAGGGACTGCCCCAGGCTACACCTTC.